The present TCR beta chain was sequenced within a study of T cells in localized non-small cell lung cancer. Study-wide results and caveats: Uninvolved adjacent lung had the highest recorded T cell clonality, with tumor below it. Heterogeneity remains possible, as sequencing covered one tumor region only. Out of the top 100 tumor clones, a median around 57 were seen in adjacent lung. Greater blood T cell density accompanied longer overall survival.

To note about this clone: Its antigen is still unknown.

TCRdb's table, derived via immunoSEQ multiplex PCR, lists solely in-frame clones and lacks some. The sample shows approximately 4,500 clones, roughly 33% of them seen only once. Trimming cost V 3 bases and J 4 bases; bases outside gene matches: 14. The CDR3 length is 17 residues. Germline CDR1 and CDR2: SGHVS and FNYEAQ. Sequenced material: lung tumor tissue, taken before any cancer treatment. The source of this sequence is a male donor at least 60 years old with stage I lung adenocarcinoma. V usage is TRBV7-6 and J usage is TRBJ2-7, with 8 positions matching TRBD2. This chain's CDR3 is CASSFTSGGRKQYEQYF. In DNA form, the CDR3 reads TGTGCCAGCAGCTTTACCTCGGGGGGGAGGAAACAGTACGAGCAGTACTTC.